This TCR beta chain was observed in a study of CD8 T cells in Susac syndrome (dated 2019 in TCRdb). Background for the entire study: Of the Susac syndrome patients who were sequenced, under ten were in clinical remission while roughly 6 had clinically active disease. At the time of blood withdrawal, Susac syndrome patients were either therapy-naive, taking corticosteroids (with some also receiving IVIg), or on IVIg alone. Repertoire sequencing was used to test whether CD8+ T cell activation and differentiation in Susac syndrome was antigen driven. CD8+ T cell repertoire clonality was compared between eleven to twelve healthy donors, some 14 Susac syndrome patients and approximately 16 multiple sclerosis patients. Summary of the overall study and its limitations: The study acknowledged that relatively few individuals were included in the TCR sequencing and HLA analysis. Sixteen Susac-specific public clones were identified in the total CD8+ repertoire, and roughly five Susac-specific public clones were identified in the CD8+ TEMRA repertoire. Clonal expansion was observed in Susac syndrome CD8+ repertoires, with the highest expansion in CD8+ TEMRA cells and greater expansion in clinically active than in remitting patients.

Concerning this clonotype itself: No cognate antigen has been identified for it. Qualities for individual bases were not recorded, and no much larger clone is one base off.

RNA was extracted using the RNeasy kit, and about 0.5 to 1 ug of the RNA was reverse transcribed with random hexamers. The immunoSEQ multiplex PCR assay, which covers 54 Vbeta and 13 Jbeta segments, was used to amplify TCR beta CDR3 regions. Bias from PCR amplification was corrected by using a synthetic template baseline for primer optimization and for computational correction. As for the authors' bioinformatics: Reads were assigned to V, D and J genes according to IMGT and analyzed in immunoSEQ Analyzer, with only productive sequences retained. To calculate clonality, Shannon entropy was normalized by log2 of the number of productive unique sequences and then subtracted from one. Public and private clones were assessed among the 100 most prevalent clones of each patient and control. A clone was defined as Susac-specific if it was absent from the healthy and MS cohorts, from some 1,100 published viral clones and from other ImmuneACCESS disease sequences. TCRdb's own reprocessing of the public reads used fastp at Q25 and MiXCR and kept productive beta chains. Identical CDR3 protein sequences are pooled into one entry, listed with their most common genes and DNA. These V and J calls derive from TCRdb rather than the authors' analysis. This sample has approximately 25,000 distinct CDR3 sequences in its table, and 93% of those were observed once. The top ten hold 0.6% to 0.75% of the sample.

The CDR3 numbers 12 residues from cysteine through phenylalanine. Just the 36-base CDR3 DNA is kept, in frame starting at base 1. CDR1 and CDR2 (MDHEN, SYDVKM) derive from the germline V gene. V is cut by 8 bases and J by 1 base, and the space between the germline ends is 8 bases. Peripheral blood CD8+ and CD4+ T cells from healthy donors, Susac syndrome patients and multiple sclerosis patients were profiled by high-throughput TCR beta sequencing. The Susac syndrome patients fulfilled recently defined diagnostic criteria for definite or probable disease. CD8+ TEMRA cells were enriched by FACS, while bulk CD8+ and CD4+ T cells were purified by magnetic negative isolation. Blood was collected in EDTA tubes and processed within 24 hours, with PBMCs isolated through density gradient centrifugation. PBMCs destined for TCR sequencing were cryopreserved in liquid nitrogen and later thawed in a 37 °C water bath. Purity of sorted or isolated CD4+, CD8+ and CD8+ TEMRA cells was at least 90%.

Source material: CD8+ T cells from PBMCs. The chain is made from TRBV28 and TRBJ1-1; no D gene can be assigned with confidence. The receptor was isolated from a human donor with Susac syndrome. The DNA reads as follows: TGTGCCAGCCAAAATACGAACACTGAAGCTTTCTTT. Translation gives CASQNTNTEAFF.